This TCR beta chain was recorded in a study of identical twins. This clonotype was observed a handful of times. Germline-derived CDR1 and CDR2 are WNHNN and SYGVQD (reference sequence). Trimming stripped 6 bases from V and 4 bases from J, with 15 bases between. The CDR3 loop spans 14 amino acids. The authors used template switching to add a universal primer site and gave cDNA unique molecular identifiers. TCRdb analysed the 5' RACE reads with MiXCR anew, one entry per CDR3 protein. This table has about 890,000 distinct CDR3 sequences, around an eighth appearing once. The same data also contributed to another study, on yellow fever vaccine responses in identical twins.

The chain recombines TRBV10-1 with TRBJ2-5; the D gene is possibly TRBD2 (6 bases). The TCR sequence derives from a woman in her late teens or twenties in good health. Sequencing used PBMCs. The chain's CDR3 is CASRAGTAGETQYF. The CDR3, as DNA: TGCGCCAGCAGGGCCGGGACTGCCGGAGAGACCCAGTACTTC.